The clone carrying this T cell receptor (beta chain) was observed a few times. The antigen is not known. MiXCR, run by TCRdb on the 5' RACE reads, gives a single entry per CDR3 protein. The data show hundreds of thousands of distinct CDR3 sequences, over 8% seen once. In germline, CDR1 is GTSNPN, CDR2 SVGIG (reference sequence). This CDR3 has 13 amino acids. The V and J ends lost 0 bases and 5 bases, in that order; junction bases with no gene match: 3. This specimen comes from a study of T cells after yellow fever vaccination. Turning to the study itself: Those fractions that held only low numbers of cells were prepared using the SMART-Seq v4 Ultra Low Input RNA kit.

Study results and caveats: A weaker secondary response peaked on day 5, the primary on day 15. Highly abundant clonotypes carried over from the bulk population could end up in FACS-sorted repertoires as contaminants.

This chain uses TRBV30 with TRBJ2-5; 7 nucleotides agree with TRBD2. Here the sequenced sample was PBMCs, taken on the day of the first yellow fever vaccination. The receptor was derived from a man between 18 and 35 years old who received the YFV17D yellow fever vaccine. CDR3 in amino acids: CAWSVGGRETQYF. In DNA, the CDR3 is TGTGCCTGGAGTGTGGGAGGGCGGGAGACCCAGTACTTC.